A few counts support the clone carrying this TCR beta chain. Its target is not known. This specimen comes from a study of cytomegalovirus exposure and HLA in healthy donors. The study, taken as a whole, reports: When the data were analyzed later, several of the most significant clusters appeared to be linked to common viral pathogens.

PCR involved 60 Vbeta and 13 Jbeta primers. Profiling relied on immunoSEQ multiplex PCR, and the TCRdb table lists in-frame clones only, not all of them. The table shows about 140,000 clones, with less than 10% occurring only once. V dropped 0 bases and J dropped 3 bases, with 11 bases sitting between them. Germline V gene data show CDR1 as SGHRS and CDR2 as YFSETQ. This CDR3 spans 15 amino acids. This chain connects TRBV5-1 to TRBJ2-3; no reliable D call. The receptor was derived from a man aged 45 to 65 in good health and CMV-seronegative. The sequenced sample was PBMCs. CDR3 loop: CASSLEADGTDTQYF. The CDR3 DNA sequence: TGCGCCAGCAGCTTGGAAGCAGACGGGACAGATACGCAGTATTTT.